These 7 T cell receptor beta chains were sequenced from one sample in a study of regulatory T cells in long-lasting Graves disease. Arm-PCR of CDR3 regions with iRepertoire HTBI primers generated TCR beta libraries. MiXCR, run by TCRdb on the multiplex PCR reads, gives a single entry per CDR3 protein. The table includes more than 400,000 distinct CDR3 sequences, roughly 17% detected once. Time point defined: newly diagnosed GD, antithyroid drugs for less than 3 months. Extracted PBMC RNA gave rise to the TCR library. These same data were also listed under a study on T cells in Graves' hyperthyroidism and ophthalmopathy.

This specimen consisted of peripheral blood mononuclear cells (PBMCs), obtained at new diagnosis, from a patient treated with antithyroid drugs. Receptors were obtained from a man aged 35 to 55 with Graves disease.

The chain recombines TRBV7-9 with TRBJ1-2; the D is unclear. CDR1 SEHNR and CDR2 FQNEAQ come from the germline V gene (reference sequence). The V end was cut by 1 base, the J end by 0 bases, with 9 bases between. This CDR3 is 15 amino acids long. The CDR3 spells CASSLVQLSNYGYTF. The CDR3 coding sequence is TGTGCCAGCAGCTTAGTACAGCTTTCTAACTATGGCTACACCTTC.

The V gene is TRBV6-4, the J gene TRBJ2-3, with TRBD2 matching 11 bases. V dropped 5 bases and J dropped 11; count of bases not matched to a gene: 15. CDR1 and CDR2 from the germline V gene are MRHNA and SNTAGT. This CDR3 is 16 amino acids long. CDR3 residues: CASSPVSTSGVGGQYF. The DNA of the CDR3 is TGTGCCAGCAGTCCTGTGTCGACTAGCGGGGTCGGGGGGCAGTATTTT.

This clonotype was picked up a small number of times. The J gene is TRBJ2-7, the V gene TRBV7-2; no definite D call. The CDR3 length is 12 residues. The germline V and J ends were trimmed by 4 bases and 2 bases, with 6 bases remaining between them. Germline-derived CDR1 and CDR2 are SGHTA and FQGNSA. In DNA form, the CDR3 reads TGTGCCAGCAGCTCACACCCCTACGAGCAGTACTTC. This sequence encodes CASSSHPYEQYF.

V and J are TRBV6-4 and TRBJ2-6, with 7 bases aligning to TRBD1. The length of the CDR3 is 16 residues. Germline V gene lookup returns CDR1 MRHNA and CDR2 SNTAGT. V was pared by 3 bases and J by 0 bases, with 2 bases of the junction left unmatched. The DNA for the CDR3 is TGTGCCAGCAGTGAAGGACAGGTCTCTGGGGCCAACGTCCTGACTTTC. This codes for CASSEGQVSGANVLTF.

This clonotype showed up just a few times. J is TRBJ2-6 and V is TRBV7-9; D is unclear. V lost 5 bases and J 5 bases, leaving 7 bases between the germline ends. The CDR3 length is 13 residues. Germline assignment: CDR1 SEHNR and CDR2 FQNEAQ (reference sequence). The CDR3 region is CASSPWWANVLTF. The DNA for the CDR3 is TGTGCCAGCAGCCCGTGGTGGGCCAACGTCCTGACTTTC.

The rearrangement joins TRBV11-3 to TRBJ1-6; D gene unclear. CDR3 size: 13 residues. Trimming removed 3 bases from V and 8 bases from J, with 8 bases in between. Germline V gene sequence: CDR1 SGHNT, CDR2 YENEEA. CDR3: CASSLRTDSPLHF. CDR3 coding DNA: TGTGCCAGCAGCTTGCGGACGGATTCACCCCTCCACTTT.

This clonotype was detected a few times. The chain uses TRBV14 and TRBJ2-7; TRBD2 matches at 7 bases. The V segment lost 5 bases and the J segment 5 bases; nucleotides outside the gene matches: 6. The CDR3 spans 13 residues. Germline loops: CDR1 SGHDN, CDR2 FVKESK. This CDR3 reads CASSGLAENEQYF. CDR3 nucleotide sequence: TGTGCCAGCAGCGGGCTAGCGGAGAACGAGCAGTACTTC.